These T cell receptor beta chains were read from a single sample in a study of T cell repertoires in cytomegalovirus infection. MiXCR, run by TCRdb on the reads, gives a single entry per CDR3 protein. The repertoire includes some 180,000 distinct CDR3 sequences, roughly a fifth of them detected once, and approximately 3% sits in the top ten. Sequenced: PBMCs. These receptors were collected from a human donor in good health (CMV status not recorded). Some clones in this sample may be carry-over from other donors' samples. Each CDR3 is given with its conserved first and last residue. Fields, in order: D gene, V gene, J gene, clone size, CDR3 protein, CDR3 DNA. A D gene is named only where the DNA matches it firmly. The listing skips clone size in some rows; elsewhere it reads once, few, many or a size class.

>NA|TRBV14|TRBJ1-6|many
CASSQVFSNSPLHF
TGTGCCAGCAGCCAAGTTTTCAGTAATTCACCCCTCCACTTT
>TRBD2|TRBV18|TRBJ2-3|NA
CASSQSGSVVTDTQYF
TGTGCCAGCTCACAAAGCGGGAGCGTGGTGACAGATACGCAGTATTTT
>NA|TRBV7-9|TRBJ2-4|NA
CASSLEFQGLAKNIQYF
TGTGCCAGCAGCTTAGAGTTTCAGGGGTTGGCCAAAAACATTCAGTACTTC
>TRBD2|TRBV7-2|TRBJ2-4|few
CASSRGGLDIQYF
TGTGCCAGCAGCCGGGGGGGGTTGGACATTCAGTACTTC
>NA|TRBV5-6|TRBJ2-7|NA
CASSPPGGPGFYEQYF
TGTGCCAGCAGCCCTCCTGGCGGGCCTGGCTTCTACGAGCAGTACTTC
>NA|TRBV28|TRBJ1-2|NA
CASSKAGIYGYTF
TGTGCCAGCTCAAAGGCCGGAATCTATGGCTACACCTTC
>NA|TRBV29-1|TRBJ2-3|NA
CSVEVGNTDTQYF
TGCAGCGTTGAAGTGGGAAACACAGATACGCAGTATTTT
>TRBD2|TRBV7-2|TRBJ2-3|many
CASSSPAGGIYTDTQYF
TGTGCCAGCAGCTCTCCAGCGGGGGGGATTTACACAGATACGCAGTATTTT
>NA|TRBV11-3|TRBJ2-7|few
CASSLRDEQYF
TGTGCCAGCAGCTTAAGGGACGAGCAGTACTTC
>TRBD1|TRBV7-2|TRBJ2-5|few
CASSYRGLVQETQYF
TGTGCCAGCAGCTACAGGGGGCTGGTACAAGAGACCCAGTACTTC
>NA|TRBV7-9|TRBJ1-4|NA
CASSRTPRSLNAEKLFF
TGTGCCAGCAGCCGGACCCCGAGAAGTCTCAACGCTGAAAAACTGTTTTTT
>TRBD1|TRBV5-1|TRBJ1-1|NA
CASSSGTGQGTEAFF
TGCGCCAGCAGCTCGGGGACAGGGCAAGGGACTGAAGCTTTCTTT
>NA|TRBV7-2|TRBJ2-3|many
CASSSSWSVPDTQYF
TGTGCCAGCAGCTCGTCGTGGAGCGTTCCAGATACGCAGTATTTT
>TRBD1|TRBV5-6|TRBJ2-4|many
CASSSYGTGANIQYF
TGTGCCAGCAGCTCATATGGGACAGGGGCGAACATTCAGTACTTC
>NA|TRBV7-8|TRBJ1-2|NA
CASSQAPGVDYGYTF
TGTGCCAGCAGTCAGGCCCCGGGAGTGGACTATGGCTACACCTTC
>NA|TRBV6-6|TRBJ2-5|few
CASSFGAGARRETQYF
TGTGCCAGCAGCTTTGGGGCGGGGGCGAGAAGAGAGACCCAGTACTTC
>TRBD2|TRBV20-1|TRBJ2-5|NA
CSALSMRESLETQYF
TGCAGTGCCCTAAGTATGCGGGAGTCGTTAGAGACCCAGTACTTC
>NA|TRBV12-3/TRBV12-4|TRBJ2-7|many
CASSPTSLGEQYF
TGTGCCAGCAGTCCGACCTCTTTGGGGGAGCAGTACTTC
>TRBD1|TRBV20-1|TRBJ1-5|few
CSAKGQGNQPQHF
TGCAGTGCTAAAGGACAGGGTAATCAGCCCCAGCATTTT
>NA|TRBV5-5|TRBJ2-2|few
CASSLWGAGELFF
TGTGCCAGCAGCTTGTGGGGGGCCGGGGAGCTGTTTTTT
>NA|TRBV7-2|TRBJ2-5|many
CASSFGGRQETQYF
TGTGCCAGCAGCTTTGGGGGACGGCAAGAGACCCAGTACTTC
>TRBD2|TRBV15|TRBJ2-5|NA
CATSRGIRGGSQYF
TGTGCCACCAGCAGAGGAATAAGGGGAGGGTCCCAGTACTTC
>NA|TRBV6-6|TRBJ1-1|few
CASSSKTGLNTEAFF
TGTGCCAGCAGTTCAAAAACAGGCCTGAACACTGAAGCTTTCTTT
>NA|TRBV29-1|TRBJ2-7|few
CSVDVGGGYEQYF
TGCAGCGTTGATGTCGGAGGGGGGTACGAGCAGTACTTC
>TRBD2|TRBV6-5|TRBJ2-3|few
CASSYSIPGGWADTQYF
TGTGCCAGCAGTTACTCGATCCCGGGAGGGTGGGCAGATACGCAGTATTTT
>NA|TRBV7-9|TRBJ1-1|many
CASSSGARMNTEAFF
TGTGCCAGCAGCTCGGGGGCTCGAATGAACACTGAAGCTTTCTTT
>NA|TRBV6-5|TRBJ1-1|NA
CASRIDRTHTEAFF
TGTGCCAGCAGAATTGACAGAACCCACACTGAAGCTTTCTTT
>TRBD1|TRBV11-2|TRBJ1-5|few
CASSERQGLGQPQHF
TGTGCCAGCAGCGAACGACAGGGGTTGGGGCAGCCCCAGCATTTT
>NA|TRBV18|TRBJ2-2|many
CASSPPIVPGELFF
TGTGCCAGCTCACCACCTATAGTTCCCGGGGAGCTGTTTTTT
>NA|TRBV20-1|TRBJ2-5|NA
CSANPGHKETQYF
TGCAGTGCCAACCCGGGACATAAAGAGACCCAGTACTTC
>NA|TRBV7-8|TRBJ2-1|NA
CASSSRGQGDEQFF
TGTGCCAGCAGCTCCCGGGGGCAAGGCGATGAGCAGTTCTTC
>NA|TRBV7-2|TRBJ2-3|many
CASIPRNTDTQYF
TGTGCCAGCATCCCCCGAAACACAGATACGCAGTATTTT
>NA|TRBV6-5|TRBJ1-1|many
CASRRGAEAFF
TGTGCCAGCCGTAGGGGGGCTGAAGCTTTCTTT
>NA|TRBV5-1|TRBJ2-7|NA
CASSLAGQISYEQYF
TGCGCCAGCAGCTTGGCCGGACAGATCTCCTACGAGCAGTACTTC
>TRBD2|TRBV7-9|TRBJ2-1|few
CASSFHPVAGLNEQFF
TGTGCCAGCAGCTTCCATCCAGTAGCGGGTCTCAATGAGCAGTTCTTC
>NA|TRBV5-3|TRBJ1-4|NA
CASSPEGGKLFF
TGTGCCAGCAGCCCGGAAGGGGGAAAACTGTTTTTT
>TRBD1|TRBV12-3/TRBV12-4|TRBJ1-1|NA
CASSPGRVRGAPENTEAFF
TGTGCCAGCAGCCCCGGGAGGGTCAGGGGGGCCCCGGAGAACACTGAAGCTTTCTTT
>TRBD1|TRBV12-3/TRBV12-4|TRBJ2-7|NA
CASSFGTVNNEQYF
TGTGCCAGCAGTTTTGGGACAGTCAATAACGAGCAGTACTTC
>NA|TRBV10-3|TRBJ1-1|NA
CAISESGGGYTEAFF
TGTGCCATCAGTGAGTCGGGTGGGGGTTACACTGAAGCTTTCTTT